This T cell receptor (beta chain) originates from a study of cytomegalovirus exposure and HLA in healthy donors. The germline CDR1 and CDR2 sequences are MNHEY and SVGAGI. There are 13 residues in the CDR3. V shed 7 bases, J shed 6 bases, and the junction held 5 bases outside the gene matches. The PCR used 60 Vbeta and 13 Jbeta primers. The table came from immunoSEQ multiplex PCR; TCRdb's copy has only in-frame clones and leaves some out. This sample carries about 67,000 clones, 75% to 90% of them seen once, and the ten largest clones take about 12%. V is TRBV6-5 and J is TRBJ1-1, with 10 bases that match TRBD1. Sequenced material: PBMCs. This receptor was identified in a woman between 25 and 40 years old in good health and CMV-seropositive. The CDR3 DNA reads TGTGCCAGCACCCGGGACAGGGGTTCTGAAGCTTTCTTT. Translated, it gives CASTRDRGSEAFF.